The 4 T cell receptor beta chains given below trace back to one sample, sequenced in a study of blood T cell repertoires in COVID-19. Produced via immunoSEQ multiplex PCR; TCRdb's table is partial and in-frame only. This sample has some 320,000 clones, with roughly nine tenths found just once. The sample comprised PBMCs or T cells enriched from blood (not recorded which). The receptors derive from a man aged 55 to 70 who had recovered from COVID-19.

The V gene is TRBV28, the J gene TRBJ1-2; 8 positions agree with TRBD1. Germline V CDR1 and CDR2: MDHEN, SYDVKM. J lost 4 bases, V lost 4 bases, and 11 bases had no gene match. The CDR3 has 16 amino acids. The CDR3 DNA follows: TGTGCCAGCAGTTCCACACCGGGACAGGCCCCCTATGGCTACACCTTC. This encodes CASSSTPGQAPYGYTF.

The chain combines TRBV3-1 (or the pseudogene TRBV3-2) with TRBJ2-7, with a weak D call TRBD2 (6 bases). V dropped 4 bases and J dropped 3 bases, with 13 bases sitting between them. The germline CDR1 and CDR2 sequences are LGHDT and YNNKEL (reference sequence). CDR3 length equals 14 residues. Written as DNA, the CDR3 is TGTGCCAGCAGCCCAGGAGGGGTATTCTACGAGCAGTACTTC. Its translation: CASSPGGVFYEQYF.

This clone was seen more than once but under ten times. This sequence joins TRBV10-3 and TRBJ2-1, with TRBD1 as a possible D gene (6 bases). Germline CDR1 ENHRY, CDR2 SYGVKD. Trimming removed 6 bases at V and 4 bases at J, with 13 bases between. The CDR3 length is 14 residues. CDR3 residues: CAIRDSSPYNEQFF. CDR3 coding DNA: TGTGCCATCAGGGACAGTAGCCCTTACAATGAGCAGTTCTTC.

CDR3 coding DNA: TGTGCCAGCAGCTTGGTCACAGAGAGTAATGGAAACACCATATATTTT. This codes for CASSLVTESNGNTIYF. V and J are TRBV5-6 and TRBJ1-3; D is undetermined. The germline V gene has CDR1 SGHDT and CDR2 YYEEEE. This CDR3 is built from 16 residues. With 0 bases removed from V and 3 bases from J, the gap between germline ends came to 13 bases. Full variable domain (outside the CDR3, taken from reference TRBV5-6 and TRBJ1-3): DAGVTQSPTHLIKTRGQQVTLRCSPKSGHDTVSWYQQALGQGPQFIFQYYEEEERQRGNFPDRFSGHQFPNYSSELNVNALLLGDSALYLCASSLVTESNGNTIYFGEGSWLTVV.